Below, 12 T cell receptor beta chains from the same sample are listed, as sequenced in a study of regulatory T cells in long-lasting Graves disease. Building of the TCR beta libraries involved iRepertoire HTBI primers and Arm-PCR of CDR3 regions. TCRdb re-analysed the multiplex PCR reads in MiXCR, keeping a single row per CDR3 protein. The sample holds over 300,000 distinct CDR3 sequences, 15% seen once. Documented time point: newly diagnosed GD, antithyroid drugs for less than 3 months. There was RNA extracted from PBMCs, and the TCR library was made from it. Sequenced here: peripheral blood mononuclear cells (PBMCs), sampled at new diagnosis, from a patient treated with antithyroid drugs. The receptor set was obtained from a female donor with Graves disease.

This chain connects TRBV12-3 or TRBV12-4 to TRBJ2-6; D gene ambiguous. The CDR3 spans 14 residues. V was shortened by 6 bases and J by 0 bases, with 6 bases between the two germline ends. CDR3 in DNA: TGTGCCAGCAGGCGGAGCTCTGGGGCCAACGTCCTGACTTTC. Amino acid sequence: CASRRSSGANVLTF.

This clonotype occurred a few times. The chain is built from TRBV3-1 and TRBJ2-3; 8 nucleotides match TRBD2. The J call may not be correct, given that the DNA end is closer to TRBJ2-1. Germline lookup yields CDR1 LGHDT and CDR2 YNNKEL (reference sequence). This CDR3 is 19 amino acids long. The CDR3 nucleotides are TGTGCCAGCAGCCAAGTCGTGAGTCGGGGCGGGAGGCCCGGGAATGAGCAGTTCTTC. As protein: CASSQVVSRGGRPGNEQFF.

This chain joins TRBV6-1 and TRBJ1-5; D not resolved. The CDR3 loop spans 10 amino acids. The germline CDR1 and CDR2 sequences are MNHNS and SASEGT. The V and J ends lost 3 bases and 12 bases respectively, with 6 bases between them. CDR3 bases: TGTGCCAGCAGTGATACGCTCCAGCATTTT. Its translation: CASSDTLQHF.

This clonotype has ten or more counts. The chain joins TRBV6-1 to TRBJ1-4; no clear D gene. V was cut by 6 bases and J by 7 bases, with 15 bases left in between. The CDR3 is 14 residues long. Germline V gene sequence: CDR1 MNHNS, CDR2 SASEGT. Here the CDR3 DNA reads TGTGCCAGCAGCCGCCAAAGGGCTGGTGAAAAACTGTTTTTT. It is translated as CASSRQRAGEKLFF.

The table lists this clonotype with many counts. V and J are TRBV5-1 and TRBJ1-1, with D possibly TRBD1 on 5 matching bases. With 4 bases removed from V and 1 base from J, the gap between germline ends came to 8 bases. The germline V gene encodes CDR1 SGHRS and CDR2 YFSETQ. The CDR3 totals 13 residues. This CDR3 is CASSKQENTEAFF. For the CDR3, the DNA is TGCGCCAGCAGCAAACAGGAGAACACTGAAGCTTTCTTT.

In this sample, this clonotype turned up many times. The chain joins TRBV7-6 to TRBJ2-1, with 7 bases that match TRBD2. V dropped 3 bases and J dropped 0; count of bases not matched to a gene: 8. CDR1 and CDR2 from the germline V gene are SGHVS and FNYEAQ. The CDR3 extends over 17 amino acids. The CDR3 is CASSFMVAGDSYNEQFF. The CDR3 coding sequence is TGTGCCAGCAGCTTTATGGTAGCGGGTGACTCCTACAATGAGCAGTTCTTC.

A few counts support this clonotype. The J gene is TRBJ2-1, the V gene TRBV6-1, with unresolved D. Trimming left V 4 bases short and J 5 bases short, with 21 bases between. The germline gives CDR1 MNHNS, CDR2 SASEGT. The CDR3 is 17 amino acids. The CDR3 loop is CASSVDPNYLINNEQFF. CDR3 in DNA: TGTGCCAGCAGTGTAGACCCAAACTACCTTATAAACAATGAGCAGTTCTTC.

This chain connects TRBV9 to TRBJ1-2; TRBD1 is a possible D gene (5 bases). Germline CDR1 and CDR2: SGDLS and YYNGEE. V lost 4 bases, J lost 3 bases, and 13 bases lay in between. The CDR3 has 14 residues. The CDR3 region has the DNA TGTGCCAGCAGCCCCGGGACGGACTACTATGGCTACACCTTC. Its protein product is CASSPGTDYYGYTF.

This chain connects TRBV19 to TRBJ2-1; TRBD2 matches at 9 bases. Germline values: CDR1 LNHDA, CDR2 SQIVND (reference sequence). The J segment lost 7 bases and the V segment lost 3 bases, leaving 13 bases of the junction unmatched. The CDR3 covers 17 residues. The CDR3 region has the DNA TGTGCCAGTAGTATGTTACCGGCTAGCGGGATCCAGAATGAGCAGTTCTTC. It yields the protein CASSMLPASGIQNEQFF.

This clonotype was recorded at least ten times. CDR3 sequence: CASSVDRPSNQPQHF. The CDR3 coding sequence is TGTGCCAGCAGTGTGGACAGACCAAGCAATCAGCCCCAGCATTTT. The gene calls are TRBV2 and TRBJ1-5, with D possibly TRBD1 on 6 matching bases. The CDR3 runs to 15 residues. In germline, CDR1 is SNHLY, CDR2 FYNNEI. The germline V and J ends were trimmed by 4 bases and 1 base, with 11 bases remaining between them.

At least ten counts were recorded for this clonotype. The chain recombines TRBV12-3 or TRBV12-4 with TRBJ1-3; D is unresolved. This CDR3 is built from 12 residues. V was shortened by 7 bases and J by 0 bases, with 4 bases between the two germline ends. As DNA, the CDR3 is TGTGCCAGCAAGGTCTCTGGAAACACCATATATTTT. It specifies CASKVSGNTIYF.

The chain couples TRBV6-2 or TRBV6-3 to TRBJ1-3; maybe TRBD1 (5 bases). The V gene's germline CDR1 is MNHEY and CDR2 SVGEGT. Trimming removed 7 bases at V and 6 bases at J, with 19 bases between. The CDR3 extends over 15 amino acids. CDR3 nucleotide sequence: TGTGCCAGCAACCCAAGTGACAGAGGCGAAAACACCATATATTTT. Its protein product is CASNPSDRGENTIYF.